One and the same sample provided the 28 T cell receptor beta chains below, sequenced in a study of blood T cell repertoires in COVID-19. Here immunoSEQ multiplex PCR was the method, and the copy in TCRdb shows in-frame clones only, minus some. The table includes about 260,000 clones, around nine tenths detected once. The sequenced material came from peripheral blood. These receptors were obtained from a man aged 40-55 years with active or convalescent COVID-19.

The chain recombines TRBV28 with TRBJ2-3; D unresolved. V was shortened by 6 bases and J by 1 base, with 5 bases between the two germline ends. The CDR3 consists of 12 residues. CDR1 MDHEN and CDR2 SYDVKM come from the germline V gene. The CDR3 is CASSLRTDTQYF. For the CDR3, the DNA is TGTGCCAGCAGCCTCCGCACAGATACGCAGTATTTT. The whole variable domain, filled in from reference TRBV28 and TRBJ2-3, reads DVKVTQSSRYLVKRTGEKVFLECVQDMDHENMFWYRQDPGLGLRLIYFSYDVKMKEKGDIPEGYSVSREKKERFSLILESASTNQTSMYLCASSLRTDTQYFGPGTRLTVL.

This clone was observed once. This sequence joins TRBV21-1 and TRBJ2-3; the DNA was not compared with TRBD2, the D call given in the table. TRBV21-1 is labeled a pseudogene. This CDR3 region has 15 residues. The CDR3 region is CASSGTSGRWSTQYF. The CDR3, as DNA: TGTGCCAGCAGCGGGACTAGCGGGAGGTGGAGTACGCAGTATTTT.

The table lists this clone with a few counts. The V call is TRBV19, the J call TRBJ1-4; 10 nucleotides line up with TRBD1. The V gene's germline CDR1 is LNHDA and CDR2 SQIVND (reference sequence). J was trimmed by 6 bases and V by 9 bases; bases with no gene match: 7. CDR3 length: 14 amino acids. CDR3 sequence (DNA): TGTGCCAGCCATACCGGGACAGGGGATGAAAAACTGTTTTTT. It is translated as CASHTGTGDEKLFF.

The chain couples TRBV6-1 to TRBJ1-2, with D hard to call. V dropped 1 base and J dropped 2 bases, with 8 bases sitting between them. The germline gives CDR1 MNHNS, CDR2 SASEGT. The CDR3 is 14 amino acids. The DNA for the CDR3 is TGTGCCAGCAGTGAAGTTGAACAGAACTATGGCTACACCTTC. Amino acids: CASSEVEQNYGYTF.

The CDR3 is CASSQPLAGTYEQYF. CDR3 nucleotide sequence: TGCGCCAGCAGTCAGCCACTAGCGGGCACCTACGAGCAGTACTTC. This chain connects TRBV23-1 to TRBJ2-7; 9 bases fit TRBD2. TRBV23-1 is an open reading frame whose function is uncertain. The length of the CDR3 is 15 residues. With 3 bases clipped from V and 2 bases from J, the junction kept 5 bases outside the gene matches.

The rearrangement links TRBV3-1 (or the pseudogene TRBV3-2) to TRBJ1-6; a weak D match, TRBD1 (6 bases). Looked up from germline, CDR1 is LGHDT and CDR2 is YNNKEL (reference sequence). The V gene lost 4 bases and the J gene lost 0 bases, with 13 bases spanning the gap. This CDR3 comprises 17 residues. This CDR3 reads CASSPKTGSSYNSPLHF. DNA for the CDR3: TGTGCCAGCAGCCCTAAAACAGGGAGCTCCTATAATTCACCCCTCCACTTT.

The gene calls are TRBV6-5 and TRBJ1-6; 8 nucleotides line up with TRBD1. V was clipped by 2 bases and J by 9 bases; unmatched bases: 9. Germline V gene data show CDR1 as MNHEY and CDR2 as SVGAGI. The CDR3 runs to 16 residues. CDR3 residues: CASSYLGRGQRSPLHF. The CDR3 coding sequence is TGTGCCAGCAGTTACCTAGGCAGGGGGCAACGTTCACCCCTCCACTTT.

V and J are TRBV24-1 and TRBJ2-3, with 7 bases identical to TRBD2. Per the germline V gene, CDR1 is KGHDR and CDR2 is SFDVKD. The CDR3 consists of 15 residues. Trimming removed 6 bases from V and 4 bases from J; junction bases left unmatched: 9. The CDR3 DNA reads as TGTGCCACCAGTTTGACGGGAGGCGTGGCAGATACGCAGTATTTT. Translation: CATSLTGGVADTQYF.

This clone was seen once. The chain is built from TRBV6-1 and TRBJ1-6; the D is unclear. The CDR3 runs to 12 residues. Per germline, CDR1 MNHNS and CDR2 SASEGT. V was clipped by 0 bases and J by 11 bases, with 5 bases between them. CDR3 bases: TGTGCCAGCAGTGAAGCTCCCGCACCCCTCCACTTT. Translated: CASSEAPAPLHF.

This chain connects TRBV7-9 to TRBJ1-2; the match to TRBD1 covers 8 bases. The CDR3 spans 17 residues. CDR1 and CDR2 (germline): SEHNR, FQNEAQ (reference sequence). The junction had 14 bases not matched to a gene; V was cut back by 0 bases and J by 8 bases. The CDR3 sequence: CASSLAERAGGSGGYTF. The CDR3 nucleotides are TGTGCCAGCAGCTTAGCGGAGAGGGCAGGGGGCTCGGGCGGCTACACCTTC. Variable domain in full (rest from reference TRBV7-9 and TRBJ1-2): DTGVSQNPRHKITKRGQNVTFRCDPISEHNRLYWYRQTLGQGPEFLTYFQNEAQLEKSRLLSDRFSAERPKGSFSTLEIQRTEQGDSAMYLCASSLAERAGGSGGYTFGSGTRLTVV.

The CDR3 spells CASSMNRAYYGYTF. CDR3 bases: TGTGCCAGCAGTATGAACAGGGCTTACTATGGCTACACCTTC. The V gene is TRBV5-6, the J gene TRBJ1-2, with a tentative D call TRBD1 (6 bases). The germline V gene has CDR1 SGHDT and CDR2 YYEEEE. The V end lost 5 bases, the J end lost 3 bases, and 14 bases lay between the germline ends. This CDR3 comprises 14 residues.

The CDR3: CASTEGASGTLRTQYF. The CDR3 region has the DNA TGTGCCAGCACAGAGGGGGCTAGCGGGACGCTAAGGACCCAGTACTTC. The chain has TRBV2 and TRBJ2-5, with 9 bases aligning to TRBD2. J lost 7 bases, V lost 7 bases, and 16 bases had no gene match. Germline V gene data show CDR1 as SNHLY and CDR2 as FYNNEI. CDR3 length: 16 amino acids. Together with reference TRBV2 and TRBJ2-5, the CDR3 gives the full variable domain: EPEVTQTPSHQVTQMGQEVILRCVPISNHLYFYWYRQILGQKVEFLVSFYNNEISEKSEIFDDQFSVERPDGSNFTLKIRSTKLEDSAMYFCASTEGASGTLRTQYFGPGTRLLVL.

The chain couples TRBV12-3 or TRBV12-4 to TRBJ2-7; D gene ambiguous. This CDR3 is 12 amino acids long. Trimming left V 6 bases short and J 7 bases short, with 13 bases between. Here the CDR3 reads CASSVAAFEQYF. CDR3 nucleotides: TGTGCCAGCAGCGTAGCTGCCTTTGAGCAGTACTTC.

Turning to this clone: Additional DNA sequences in this sample encode the identical CDR3. The chain is built from TRBV28 and TRBJ1-4; D is uncertain. This CDR3 comprises 12 residues. Germline assignment: CDR1 MDHEN and CDR2 SYDVKM. V was pared by 3 bases and J by 8 bases, with 7 bases between. CDR3 nucleotide sequence: TGTGCCAGCAGTTTGTCGGGGGAAAAACTGTTTTTT. Its protein is CASSLSGEKLFF. Combining the CDR3 with reference TRBV28 and TRBJ1-4 gives the whole variable domain DVKVTQSSRYLVKRTGEKVFLECVQDMDHENMFWYRQDPGLGLRLIYFSYDVKMKEKGDIPEGYSVSREKKERFSLILESASTNQTSMYLCASSLSGEKLFFGSGTQLSVL.

For the CDR3, the DNA is TGTGCCAGCAGCTCCAAGTGGACTAGCCGGGCCTCGCAGTATTTT. Translation: CASSSKWTSRASQYF. The V and J genes are TRBV11-1 and TRBJ2-3; 8 bases line up with TRBD2. Germline CDR1 is SGHAT and CDR2 is FQDESV (reference sequence). After removal of 4 bases from V and 10 bases from J, the junction contained 13 bases not matched to a gene. The CDR3 is 15 amino acids.

This chain joins TRBV9 and TRBJ1-6; 12 bases align to TRBD1. The V gene end was trimmed by 3 bases and the J gene end by 13 bases; junction bases not matched to a gene: 11. The CDR3 totals 16 residues. CDR1 SGDLS and CDR2 YYNGEE come from the germline V gene. The CDR3 DNA sequence: TGTGCCAGCAGCGCCGGTGTGGGACAGGGGGCTGGGCCCCTCCACTTT. Amino acids: CASSAGVGQGAGPLHF.

The chain is built from TRBV19 and TRBJ2-7, with 9 positions matching TRBD1. Germline V gene sequence: CDR1 LNHDA, CDR2 SQIVND (reference sequence). The length of the CDR3 is 13 residues. With V trimmed by 10 bases and J by 0 bases, 4 bases remained unmatched. CDR3 DNA sequence: TGTGCCACCCGGACAGGGGCCTCCTACGAGCAGTACTTC. Translating it yields CATRTGASYEQYF.

The gene calls are TRBV7-8 and TRBJ1-5; 8 bases match TRBD1. The germline V gene encodes CDR1 SGHVS and CDR2 FQNEAQ. The V gene end was trimmed by 4 bases and the J gene end by 4 bases; junction bases not matched to a gene: 3. CDR3 length: 14 residues. The CDR3 reads CASSSGQGNQPQHF. The DNA of the CDR3 is TGTGCCAGCAGCTCCGGACAGGGTAATCAGCCCCAGCATTTT. The complete variable domain, with remaining parts taken from reference TRBV7-8 and TRBJ1-5, reads GAGVSQSPRYKVAKRGQDVALRCDPISGHVSLFWYQQALGQGPEFLTYFQNEAQLDKSGLPSDRFFAERPEGSVSTLKIQRTQQEDSAVYLCASSSGQGNQPQHFGDGTRLSIL.

The rearrangement uses TRBV21-1 and TRBJ1-1; TRBD1, the table's D call, lacks a check against the DNA. TRBV21-1 is reported as a pseudogene. The CDR3 loop spans 14 amino acids. The DNA of the CDR3 is TGTGCCACCGGCCTACAGGGGGAGGAGGCTGAAGCTTTCTTT. Translated, it gives CATGLQGEEAEAFF.

The rearrangement uses TRBV6-2 or TRBV6-3 and TRBJ2-2, with D uncertain. This CDR3 is built from 12 residues. The V end lost 8 bases, the J end lost 3 bases, and 7 bases lay between the germline ends. Germline CDR1 MNHEY, CDR2 SVGEGT. CDR3: CASRSDTGELFF. The CDR3 region has the DNA TGTGCCAGCCGTTCGGACACCGGGGAGCTGTTTTTT.

The CDR3 loop reads CASSQGTGRGHEQYF. The CDR3, as DNA: TGCGCCAGCAGCCAGGGGACAGGGAGAGGGCACGAGCAGTACTTC. This chain uses TRBV5-1 with TRBJ2-7; 9 bases match TRBD1. V was clipped by 4 bases and J by 5 bases; unmatched bases: 10. Germline V gives CDR1 SGHRS, CDR2 YFSETQ. The CDR3 runs 15 residues.

This clone was detected once. This chain connects TRBV7-9 to TRBJ1-2, with D possibly being TRBD1 (5 bases). The V gene lost 4 bases and the J gene lost 4 bases, with 10 bases spanning the gap. Germline-derived CDR1 and CDR2 are SEHNR and FQNEAQ (reference sequence). This CDR3 spans 13 amino acids. The CDR3 region is CASSSDRSYGYTF. CDR3 DNA: TGTGCCAGCAGCTCCGACAGAAGCTATGGCTACACCTTC.

The V and J genes are TRBV24-1 and TRBJ1-2; D unresolved. Germline V lookup: CDR1 KGHDR, CDR2 SFDVKD. The CDR3 is made up of 13 amino acids. V shed 6 bases and J shed 7 bases, with 14 bases lying between them. CDR3 amino acids: CATSTVPHSGYTF. The DNA for the CDR3 is TGTGCCACCAGTACAGTACCGCACTCTGGCTACACCTTC.

The chain couples TRBV4-2 to TRBJ1-1; TRBD1 matches at 10 bases. The V gene's germline CDR1 is LGHNA and CDR2 YNFKEQ. Trimming removed 4 bases from V and 4 bases from J; junction bases left unmatched: 6. This CDR3 spans 15 amino acids. CDR3 sequence: CASSLEDRGGTEAFF. In DNA, the CDR3 is TGTGCCAGCAGCCTAGAGGACAGGGGGGGCACTGAAGCTTTCTTT.

In DNA form, the CDR3 reads TGCGCCAGCAGTCCACGGGATGCCGGCACCTACGAGCAGTACTTC. It specifies CASSPRDAGTYEQYF. V gene TRBV4-1 combines with J gene TRBJ2-7; D is perhaps TRBD2 (5 bases). Trimming left V 6 bases short and J 2 bases short, with 17 bases between. The CDR3 totals 15 residues. The germline CDR1 and CDR2 sequences are MGHRA and YSYEKL.

The genes are TRBV2 and TRBJ2-7; 7 bases are a match to TRBD1. The CDR3 spans 14 residues. Germline CDR1 is SNHLY and CDR2 is FYNNEI. J lost 4 bases, V lost 8 bases, and 11 bases had no gene match. The CDR3 region has the DNA TGTGCCAGCTCAAGGGCAGGGGGTAGATACGAGCAGTACTTC. Translating gives CASSRAGGRYEQYF. The full variable domain, in which reference TRBV2 and TRBJ2-7 provide the parts outside the CDR3, is EPEVTQTPSHQVTQMGQEVILRCVPISNHLYFYWYRQILGQKVEFLVSFYNNEISEKSEIFDDQFSVERPDGSNFTLKIRSTKLEDSAMYFCASSRAGGRYEQYFGPGTRLTVT.

The rearrangement uses TRBV30 and TRBJ1-5, with TRBD1 identical over 7 bases. Germline loops: CDR1 GTSNPN, CDR2 SVGIG (reference sequence). The trim removed 8 bases at V and 0 bases at J, leaving 10 bases unmatched. This CDR3 spans 15 amino acids. Written as DNA, the CDR3 is TGTGCCACCTCCCGGGACAGAAATAGCAATCAGCCCCAGCATTTT. It specifies CATSRDRNSNQPQHF.

The chain is built from TRBV30 and TRBJ2-3; 10 bases fit TRBD2. The CDR3 is made up of 15 amino acids. The trim removed 5 bases at V and 4 bases at J, leaving 9 bases unmatched. Germline V lookup: CDR1 GTSNPN, CDR2 SVGIG (reference sequence). The CDR3 DNA sequence: TGTGCCTGGCGCCCGGGACTAGCGCGCGCAGATACGCAGTATTTT. Translating it yields CAWRPGLARADTQYF.